This is a list of T cell receptor beta chains from one sample in a study of CD8+ T cells in alopecia areata. Generated by immunoSEQ multiplex PCR, the TCRdb table keeps only in-frame clones and is missing some. The sample shows more than 200,000 clones, about two thirds of them seen only once. This specimen consisted of CD4+ T cells sorted from blood, obtained at week 0. These receptors were collected from a human donor with alopecia areata. Both conserved end residues are part of each CDR3. A D gene is named only where the DNA matches it firmly. Where a row states a size, it is once, few, many or the class of an expanded clone; other rows omit it.

V: TRBV25-1; size: NA; D: TRBD1; J: TRBJ2-7; CDR3: CASSSTGVREQYF; DNA: TGTGCCAGCTCGAGCACAGGGGTCCGCGAGCAGTACTTC
V: TRBV4-2; size: NA; D: TRBD2; J: TRBJ2-3; CDR3: CASSQDHLAGAASTDTQYF; DNA: TGTGCCAGCAGCCAAGATCACCTAGCGGGGGCCGCTAGCACAGATACGCAGTATTTT
V: TRBV9; size: NA; D: TRBD1; J: TRBJ2-7; CDR3: CASSVGGGTGTYEQYF; DNA: TGTGCCAGCAGCGTAGGTGGGGGGACAGGGACCTACGAGCAGTACTTC
V: TRBV15; size: NA; D: TRBD1; J: TRBJ1-5; CDR3: CATSRDPPGTGGQPQHF; DNA: TGTGCCACCAGCAGAGATCCCCCCGGGACAGGGGGTCAGCCCCAGCATTTT
V: TRBV30; size: NA; D: NA; J: TRBJ2-1; CDR3: CAWSVLRVGPWDEQFF; DNA: TGTGCCTGGAGTGTATTGCGGGTGGGACCGTGGGATGAGCAGTTCTTC
V: TRBV30; size: NA; D: NA; J: TRBJ1-5; CDR3: CAWSVGRGNQPQHF; DNA: TGTGCCTGGAGTGTGGGGAGGGGCAATCAGCCCCAGCATTTT
V: TRBV27; size: NA; D: NA; J: TRBJ1-6; CDR3: CASSFGPGGSYNSPLHF; DNA: TGTGCCAGCAGTTTTGGGCCTGGTGGGTCCTATAATTCACCCCTCCACTTT
V: TRBV7-8; size: NA; D: TRBD1; J: TRBJ1-6; CDR3: CASSQRQGGISPLHF; DNA: TGTGCCAGCAGCCAAAGACAGGGGGGGATTTCACCCCTCCACTTT
V: TRBV2; size: NA; D: TRBD2; J: TRBJ2-7; CDR3: CASKPLAGAYEQYF; DNA: TGTGCCAGCAAGCCGCTAGCGGGGGCCTACGAGCAGTACTTC
V: TRBV18; size: few; D: NA; J: TRBJ1-1; CDR3: CASSAGNTEAFF; DNA: TGTGCCAGCTCCGCCGGGAACACTGAAGCTTTCTTT
V: TRBV5-1; size: NA; D: TRBD1; J: TRBJ1-1; CDR3: CASSVTGEHTEAFF; DNA: TGCGCCAGCAGTGTAACAGGGGAACACACTGAAGCTTTCTTT
V: TRBV30; size: NA; D: TRBD2; J: TRBJ2-3; CDR3: CAWSHLAGYTQYF; DNA: TGTGCCTGGAGTCACCTAGCGGGGTATACGCAGTATTTT
V: TRBV9; size: once; D: TRBD1; J: TRBJ2-7; CDR3: CASSVDRGLNEQYF; DNA: TGTGCCAGCAGCGTAGACAGGGGGCTCAACGAGCAGTACTTC
V: TRBV5-6; size: NA; D: TRBD2; J: TRBJ2-3; CDR3: CASSFGAGGYTDTQYF; DNA: TGTGCCAGCAGCTTTGGAGCGGGGGGTTACACAGATACGCAGTATTTT
V: TRBV7-9; size: NA; D: NA; J: TRBJ2-3; CDR3: CASSSVDTQYF; DNA: TGTGCCAGCAGCTCCGTCGATACGCAGTATTTT
V: TRBV14; size: NA; D: NA; J: TRBJ2-1; CDR3: CASSQDNEQFF; DNA: TGTGCCAGCAGCCAAGATAATGAGCAGTTCTTC
V: TRBV19; size: NA; D: NA; J: TRBJ2-2; CDR3: CASSIRAANTGELFF; DNA: TGTGCCAGTAGTATAAGGGCAGCGAACACCGGGGAGCTGTTTTTT
V: TRBV29-1; size: NA; D: TRBD1; J: TRBJ2-7; CDR3: CSAGQGTYEQYF; DNA: TGCAGCGCTGGACAGGGGACCTACGAGCAGTACTTC
V: TRBV10-3; size: NA; D: TRBD2; J: TRBJ2-3; CDR3: CAIGGVASTDTQYF; DNA: TGTGCCATCGGGGGGGTAGCTAGCACAGATACGCAGTATTTT
V: TRBV6-1; size: NA; D: TRBD1; J: TRBJ2-7; CDR3: CATEDRGGYEQYF; DNA: TGTGCCACCGAGGACAGGGGGGGCTACGAGCAGTACTTC
V: TRBV30; size: NA; D: NA; J: TRBJ2-4; CDR3: CAWSSSGKNIQYF; DNA: TGTGCCTGGAGTAGTAGCGGCAAAAACATTCAGTACTTC
V: TRBV11-2; size: NA; D: TRBD1; J: TRBJ1-2; CDR3: CASSLMGQLYGYTF; DNA: TGTGCCAGCAGCCTCATGGGACAGCTATATGGCTACACCTTC
V: TRBV29-1; size: NA; D: NA; J: TRBJ1-2; CDR3: CSVPDSTYGYTF; DNA: TGCAGCGTTCCGGACAGCACCTATGGCTACACCTTC
V: TRBV5-1; size: NA; D: NA; J: TRBJ2-1; CDR3: CASSLGSGVYEQFF; DNA: TGCGCCAGCAGCTTGGGGTCGGGGGTATATGAGCAGTTCTTC
V: TRBV5-1; size: NA; D: TRBD1; J: TRBJ2-7; CDR3: CASSLDPNRGQGGEQYF; DNA: TGCGCCAGCAGCCTGGATCCCAACCGAGGACAGGGTGGCGAGCAGTACTTC
V: TRBV4-3; size: NA; D: NA; J: TRBJ1-2; CDR3: CASSQGTGSYTF; DNA: TGCGCCAGCAGCCAAGGAACAGGGAGCTACACCTTC
V: TRBV29-1; size: NA; D: NA; J: TRBJ2-1; CDR3: CSVDNREVSYNEQFF; DNA: TGCAGCGTTGATAATAGGGAGGTCTCCTACAATGAGCAGTTCTTC
V: TRBV11-1; size: few; D: NA; J: TRBJ2-7; CDR3: CASSLAPREDEQYF; DNA: TGTGCCAGCAGCTTAGCCCCCAGGGAGGACGAGCAGTACTTC
V: TRBV29-1; size: NA; D: NA; J: TRBJ1-1; CDR3: CSASLGTQNTEAFF; DNA: TGCAGCGCCTCTTTGGGCACCCAGAACACTGAAGCTTTCTTT
V: TRBV4-3; size: NA; D: NA; J: TRBJ2-5; CDR3: CASSQEPGASETQYF; DNA: TGCGCCAGCAGCCAAGAACCGGGGGCAAGTGAGACCCAGTACTTC
V: TRBV30; size: NA; D: NA; J: TRBJ1-5; CDR3: CAVKYREGNQPQHF; DNA: TGTGCCGTTAAATATCGAGAGGGCAATCAGCCCCAGCATTTT
V: TRBV30; size: NA; D: NA; J: TRBJ2-1; CDR3: CAWRAPGSYNEQFF; DNA: TGTGCCTGGAGAGCCCCGGGCTCCTACAATGAGCAGTTCTTC
V: TRBV7-2; size: NA; D: TRBD1; J: TRBJ2-3; CDR3: CASSLQGADTQYF; DNA: TGTGCCAGCAGCTTACAGGGGGCAGATACGCAGTATTTT
V: TRBV30; size: NA; D: NA; J: TRBJ2-1; CDR3: CAWSVGLESYNEQFF; DNA: TGTGCCTGGAGTGTGGGCCTAGAATCCTACAATGAGCAGTTCTTC
V: TRBV11-2; size: NA; D: NA; J: TRBJ2-5; CDR3: CASSLARQETQYF; DNA: TGTGCCAGCAGCTTAGCCCGGCAAGAGACCCAGTACTTC
V: TRBV9; size: NA; D: NA; J: TRBJ2-7; CDR3: CASSVVVYGEQYF; DNA: TGTGCCAGCAGCGTAGTGGTGTACGGAGAGCAGTACTTC
V: TRBV6-5; size: NA; D: NA; J: TRBJ1-2; CDR3: CASMTRGRNGYTF; DNA: TGTGCCAGCATGACAAGGGGGAGGAATGGCTACACCTTC
V: TRBV6-6; size: NA; D: NA; J: TRBJ2-5; CDR3: CASSGGARETQYF; DNA: TGTGCCAGCAGCGGGGGAGCTCGAGAGACCCAGTACTTC
V: TRBV7-6; size: NA; D: NA; J: TRBJ1-4; CDR3: CASSSTGWRQSGEKLFF; DNA: TGTGCCAGCAGCTCAACTGGGTGGAGGCAAAGCGGTGAAAAACTGTTTTTT
V: TRBV2; size: NA; D: NA; J: TRBJ2-5; CDR3: CASKDYVTGETQYF; DNA: TGTGCCAGCAAGGATTATGTTACAGGGGAGACCCAGTACTTC
V: TRBV10-3; size: NA; D: NA; J: TRBJ2-1; CDR3: CAISEEGRLEQFF; DNA: TGTGCCATCAGTGAGGAGGGGAGGCTTGAGCAGTTCTTC
V: TRBV6-5; size: NA; D: NA; J: TRBJ1-2; CDR3: CASSPTANYGYTF; DNA: TGTGCCAGCAGCCCCACAGCTAACTATGGCTACACCTTC
V: TRBV30; size: NA; D: NA; J: TRBJ2-7; CDR3: CAWSFPPLLYEQYF; DNA: TGTGCCTGGAGTTTCCCACCCCTCCTCTACGAGCAGTACTTC
V: TRBV2; size: NA; D: NA; J: TRBJ2-3; CDR3: CASSEGGADTQYF; DNA: TGTGCCAGCAGTGAAGGGGGCGCAGATACGCAGTATTTT
V: TRBV7-2; size: NA; D: NA; J: TRBJ1-1; CDR3: CASSLVVSVNTEAFF; DNA: TGTGCCAGCAGCTTAGTAGTTAGCGTCAACACTGAAGCTTTCTTT
V: TRBV30; size: NA; D: NA; J: TRBJ2-3; CDR3: CAWSSSTDTQYF; DNA: TGTGCCTGGAGTTCCTCGACAGATACGCAGTATTTT
V: TRBV7-3; size: NA; D: NA; J: TRBJ2-1; CDR3: CASSLRDSTYNEQFF; DNA: TGTGCCAGCAGCTTACGGGACTCCACCTACAATGAGCAGTTCTTC
V: TRBV9; size: NA; D: NA; J: TRBJ1-6; CDR3: CASSVSLGGSPLHF; DNA: TGTGCCAGCAGCGTATCACTTGGTGGTTCACCCCTCCACTTT
V: TRBV19; size: NA; D: NA; J: TRBJ2-7; CDR3: CASSPYQWAELGQYF; DNA: TGTGCCAGTAGTCCGTATCAGTGGGCCGAGCTTGGGCAGTACTTC